Following are 26 T cell receptor beta chains from one sample sequenced in a study of beta chain features in type 1 diabetes. TCRB transcripts that were expressed got sequenced, as all of the isolated RNA had been reverse transcribed. Sequenced by immunoSEQ multiplex PCR; TCRdb stores in-frame clones only, minus some. Of 300,000 to 350,000 clones listed, about 13% are singletons. The antigens for these receptors are not known. Study-wide results and caveats: TCRB CDR3s from Type 1 diabetes patients were moderately but significantly shorter in all four CD4+ subsets.

Specimen: naive CD4+ T cells from blood. The source of these receptors is a woman aged 18-29 years with type 1 diabetes.

This clone was found a few times. This chain connects TRBV5-1 to TRBJ2-1, with 13 bases lining up with TRBD2. The V gene's germline CDR1 is SGHRS and CDR2 YFSETQ. The CDR3 loop spans 16 amino acids. Trimming took 2 bases from V and 6 from J; bases not matched to a gene: 5. The CDR3, as DNA: TGCGCCAGCAGCTTTGAGGGACTAGCGGGGTCCAATGAGCAGTTCTTC. It codes for CASSFEGLAGSNEQFF.

The CDR3 protein is CASSVVGQAAGTQYF. Here the CDR3 DNA reads TGTGCCAGCAGCGTAGTTGGTCAGGCGGCGGGTACGCAGTATTTT. The chain carries TRBV9 and TRBJ2-3; D perhaps matches TRBD2 (5 bases). The CDR3 is made up of 15 amino acids. The V gene lost 0 bases and the J gene lost 8 bases, with 16 bases spanning the gap. Germline CDR1 and CDR2: SGDLS and YYNGEE.

The chain recombines TRBV18 with TRBJ2-3, with D maybe TRBD1 (6 bases). CDR1 and CDR2 (germline): KGHSH, LQKENI. Trimming pared 5 bases from V and 5 bases from J, leaving 11 bases between. The CDR3 runs to 13 residues. The CDR3 DNA follows: TGTGCCAGCTCATTAAGCAGGGGAGATACGCAGTATTTT. As protein: CASSLSRGDTQYF.

This clone came up a few times. The chain links TRBV30 to TRBJ2-1, with 10 positions matching TRBD2. The V and J ends lost 4 bases and 7 bases, in that order; junction bases with no gene match: 7. Germline CDR1 and CDR2: GTSNPN and SVGIG (reference sequence). The CDR3 covers 14 residues. The CDR3 region is CAWTPSGRVNEQFF. The CDR3 DNA is TGTGCCTGGACTCCTAGCGGGAGAGTGAATGAGCAGTTCTTC.

This clone has just a few counts. V is TRBV6-5 and J is TRBJ1-1; unclear D gene. Germline V CDR1 and CDR2: MNHEY, SVGAGI. CDR3 length: 13 amino acids. The germline V and J ends were trimmed by 2 bases and 7 bases, with 11 bases remaining between them. The CDR3 bases are TGTGCCAGCAGTTACAGGAGGAATGATGAAGCTTTCTTT. Protein product: CASSYRRNDEAFF.

The J gene is TRBJ2-7, the V gene TRBV20-1, with a possible D match to TRBD2 (6 bases). The CDR3 spans 10 residues. With 5 bases removed from V and 5 bases from J, the gap between germline ends came to 7 bases. Germline V gene sequence: CDR1 DFQATT, CDR2 SNEGSKA (reference sequence). In nucleotides, the CDR3 is TGCAGTGCTTGGGGGGACGAGCAGTACTTC. This translates into CSAWGDEQYF.

The chain joins TRBV6-6 to TRBJ2-3; D possibly corresponds to TRBD2 (6 bases). The CDR3 sequence is 14 residues long. The germline CDR1 and CDR2 sequences are MNHNY and SVGAGI (reference sequence). Trimming pared 2 bases from V and 8 bases from J, leaving 14 bases between. The CDR3 bases are TGTGCCAGCAGTTACGACGGGACTGGGGCTACGCAGTATTTT. Translating it yields CASSYDGTGATQYF.

The chain uses TRBV2 and TRBJ1-1; 11 nucleotides match TRBD1. Losses at the gene ends were 5 bases for V and 0 bases for J; bases not matched to a gene: 8. The germline V gene has CDR1 SNHLY and CDR2 FYNNEI. CDR3 length: 17 amino acids. CDR3 DNA sequence: TGTGCCAGCAGTAGCTGGGACAGGGGGAGACTGAACACTGAAGCTTTCTTT. Translating it yields CASSSWDRGRLNTEAFF.

This clone has a handful of counts. V gene TRBV6-5 combines with J gene TRBJ2-7; 8 nucleotides line up with TRBD1. In germline, CDR1 is MNHEY, CDR2 SVGAGI. The CDR3 extends over 15 amino acids. The junction had 9 bases not matched to a gene; V was cut back by 2 bases and J by 6 bases. In DNA, the CDR3 is TGTGCCAGCAGTTACGGGCCAGGGGGCTGGGGCGAGCAGTACGTC. This gives the protein CASSYGPGGWGEQYV.

This clone has only a few counts. V and J are TRBV7-9 and TRBJ1-5, with D perhaps TRBD1 (5 bases). The CDR3 spans 12 residues. Germline loops: CDR1 SEHNR, CDR2 FQNEAQ (reference sequence). Trimming stripped 8 bases from V and 1 base from J, with 6 bases between. Written as DNA, the CDR3 is TGTGCCAGCCGACAGAGCAATCAGCCCCAGCATTTT. Its translation is CASRQSNQPQHF. The variable domain in full, with the rest retrieved from reference TRBV7-9 and TRBJ1-5, is DTGVSQNPRHKITKRGQNVTFRCDPISEHNRLYWYRQTLGQGPEFLTYFQNEAQLEKSRLLSDRFSAERPKGSFSTLEIQRTEQGDSAMYLCASRQSNQPQHFGDGTRLSIL.

This clone turned up a few times. The J gene is TRBJ2-7, the V gene TRBV29-1; D might be TRBD2 (5 bases). The CDR3 covers 13 residues. Trimming took 0 bases from V and 7 from J, leaving 13 bases between them. The V gene's germline CDR1 is SQVTM and CDR2 ANQGSEA. The CDR3 sequence: CSVEDASGVEQYF. The CDR3 coding sequence is TGCAGCGTTGAAGACGCTTCCGGGGTAGAGCAGTACTTC.

CDR3 bases: TGTGCTAGTGGTTTGGGGACAGGGAGTGGCAATGAGCAGTTCTTC. This encodes CASGLGTGSGNEQFF. This chain uses TRBV12-5 with TRBJ2-1; TRBD1 agrees at 8 bases. The CDR3 has 15 residues. V gave up 1 base and J gave up 6 bases; unmatched junction bases: 5. Germline assignment: CDR1 LGHNT and CDR2 FRNRAP. Full variable domain (outside the CDR3, taken from reference TRBV12-5 and TRBJ2-1): DARVTQTPRHKVTEMGQEVTMRCQPILGHNTVFWYRQTMMQGLELLAYFRNRAPLDDSGMPKDRFSAEMPDATLATLKIQPSEPRDSAVYFCASGLGTGSGNEQFFGPGTRLTVL.

This clone was detected only a few times. The chain joins TRBV18 to TRBJ2-7, with a tentative D call TRBD2 (5 bases). Per germline, CDR1 KGHSH and CDR2 LQKENI. The CDR3 loop spans 12 amino acids. Trimming took 3 bases from V and 5 from J, leaving 8 bases between them. The CDR3 sequence: CASSPAGNEQYF. Here the CDR3 DNA reads TGTGCCAGCTCACCGGCGGGTAACGAGCAGTACTTC.

This chain joins TRBV19 and TRBJ2-7; no reliable D call. Germline lookup yields CDR1 LNHDA and CDR2 SQIVND (reference sequence). This CDR3 contains 12 residues. The V and J ends lost 5 bases and 1 base respectively, with 6 bases between them. The CDR3 DNA follows: TGTGCCAGTAGTGCGAGATCCTACGAGCAGTACTTC. Translation: CASSARSYEQYF.

This chain connects TRBV28 to TRBJ1-2; possible D gene TRBD1, 5 bases. CDR3 size: 11 residues. Between the trimmed V and J ends, which lost 2 bases and 14 bases, there was a span of 12 bases. The germline V gene has CDR1 MDHEN and CDR2 SYDVKM. The CDR3 loop is CASSLLGQGTF. The CDR3 DNA reads as TGTGCCAGCAGTTTACTTGGACAAGGGACCTTC.

V gene TRBV7-3 combines with J gene TRBJ2-2; 8 nucleotides match TRBD1. J gave up 4 bases and V 5 bases, and 6 bases lay outside the gene matches. Per the germline V gene, CDR1 is SGHTA and CDR2 is FQGTGA. This CDR3 is 15 amino acids long. CDR3 loop: CASSPDRESTGELFF. In nucleotides, the CDR3 is TGTGCCAGCAGCCCGGACAGGGAAAGCACCGGGGAGCTGTTTTTT.

The table lists this clone with a few counts. The J gene is TRBJ2-7, the V gene TRBV7-8, with TRBD2 identical over 7 bases. This CDR3 contains 13 residues. Germline CDR1 reads SGHVS; CDR2 reads FQNEAQ. V dropped 5 bases and J dropped 4; count of bases not matched to a gene: 5. CDR3 in amino acids: CASSVGGSYEQYV. Here the CDR3 DNA reads TGTGCCAGCAGCGTTGGCGGGAGTTACGAGCAGTACGTC.

The J gene is TRBJ1-2, the V gene TRBV9; the D gene is possibly TRBD1 (5 bases). This CDR3 is 15 amino acids long. The germline gives CDR1 SGDLS, CDR2 YYNGEE. The V end lost 0 bases, the J end lost 5 bases, and 14 bases lay between the germline ends. Here the CDR3 reads CASSVEGQGWYGYTF. CDR3 DNA sequence: TGTGCCAGCAGCGTAGAGGGCCAGGGATGGTATGGCTACACCTTC.

The chain joins TRBV11-2 to TRBJ2-1, with 9 bases fitting TRBD2. CDR1 is SGHAT and CDR2 is FQNNGV in the germline V gene. This CDR3 has 16 residues. V lost 5 bases, J lost 8 bases, and 13 bases stayed unmatched. CDR3 bases: TGTGCCAGCAGCCTAAACACGGGACTAGCTGGAGATGAGCAGTTCTTC. Translation: CASSLNTGLAGDEQFF.

A few counts support this clone. CDR3 region: CASSRRLAGGIYEQYV. The CDR3 DNA is TGTGCCAGTAGTAGAAGACTAGCGGGAGGGATCTACGAGCAGTACGTC. This chain joins TRBV19 and TRBJ2-7; 14 bases agree with TRBD2. Germline V gene data show CDR1 as LNHDA and CDR2 as SQIVND (reference sequence). V lost 4 bases, J lost 3 bases, and 5 bases stayed unmatched. The CDR3 loop spans 16 amino acids.

This chain connects TRBV18 to TRBJ2-7, with a tentative D call TRBD1 (6 bases). CDR1 is KGHSH and CDR2 is LQKENI in the germline V gene. The CDR3 runs to 15 residues. V was cut by 3 bases and J by 2 bases, with 14 bases left in between. CDR3 region: CASSPGDTMPYEQYF. CDR3 DNA: TGTGCCAGCTCACCGGGGGACACTATGCCCTACGAGCAGTACTTC. The full variable domain, rest sourced from reference TRBV18 and TRBJ2-7, is NAGVMQNPRHLVRRRGQEARLRCSPMKGHSHVYWYRQLPEEGLKFMVYLQKENIIDESGMPKERFSAEFPKEGPSILRIQQVVRGDSAAYFCASSPGDTMPYEQYFGPGTRLTVT.

This chain uses TRBV19 with TRBJ2-1, with 10 positions matching TRBD2. The ends lost 9 bases at V and 2 bases at J; junction bases unmatched: 7. The CDR3 loop spans 15 amino acids. Germline V gene sequence: CDR1 LNHDA, CDR2 SQIVND (reference sequence). The CDR3 DNA sequence: TGTGCCAGCAAGACTAGCGGGTTAACCTACAATGAGCAGTTCTTC. It translates to CASKTSGLTYNEQFF.

V gene TRBV19 combines with J gene TRBJ1-2; 7 nucleotides align to TRBD1. CDR1 is LNHDA, CDR2 SQIVND, per germline (reference sequence). V lost 5 bases, J lost 4 bases, and 10 bases stayed unmatched. This CDR3 is built from 15 residues. DNA for the CDR3: TGTGCCAGTAGTCCGATTCAGGGGGACGGCTATGGCTACACCTTC. Its translation is CASSPIQGDGYGYTF.

This chain connects TRBV7-9 to TRBJ2-7, with 10 bases that match TRBD2. The length of the CDR3 is 15 residues. CDR1 and CDR2 from the germline V gene are SEHNR and FQNEAQ (reference sequence). J was trimmed by 1 base and V by 5 bases; bases with no gene match: 5. CDR3 nucleotides: TGTGCCAGCAGCCCCGTAGCGGGAGGTTCCTACGAGCAGTACTTC. Amino acids: CASSPVAGGSYEQYF.

The chain carries TRBV7-9 and TRBJ2-3; TRBD2 matches at 13 bases. The CDR3 spans 19 residues. Germline V CDR1 and CDR2: SEHNR, FQNEAQ (reference sequence). The trim removed 5 bases at V and 0 bases at J, leaving 11 bases unmatched. The CDR3 sequence is CASSLLPGLAGRSTDTQYF. The CDR3 nucleotides read TGTGCCAGCAGCCTCTTACCGGGACTAGCGGGACGAAGCACAGATACGCAGTATTTT.

The V call is TRBV7-2, the J call TRBJ2-7; TRBD2 matches at 11 bases. There are 19 residues in the CDR3. Germline V CDR1 and CDR2: SGHTA, FQGNSA. With 3 bases clipped from V and 1 base from J, the junction kept 14 bases outside the gene matches. CDR3 loop: CASSFEFTSGGLGSYEQYV. The CDR3 nucleotides read TGTGCCAGCAGCTTTGAGTTTACTAGCGGGGGCCTAGGTTCCTACGAGCAGTACGTC.